This T cell receptor beta chain is drawn from a study of cytotoxic CD8 clonotypes in ibrutinib-treated CLL. About the research overall: The patient breakdown showed fewer than twelve relapsed/refractory and some 16 treatment-naive cases, with some 17 IGHV unmutated.

Worth noting for this clone: The target antigen is unknown.

Assay: immunoSEQ multiplex PCR; the TCRdb copy retains only in-frame clones and omits some. The data show about 84,000 clones, 86% seen once. The study's findings and limits: Sustained-remission and progressing patients had different sampling times. The public clonotypes identified were infrequent and showed contraction or stability on treatment. Whereas clonality rose at ibrutinib response, it declined toward baseline at progression.

This receptor was identified in a human donor with chronic lymphocytic leukemia. The sequences come from PBMCs, collected before ibrutinib treatment.

The chain's CDR3 is CASSPTGTQNIQYF. The CDR3 DNA follows: TGTGCCAGCTCACCTACCGGGACGCAGAACATTCAGTACTTC. V is TRBV18 and J is TRBJ2-4, with D tentatively TRBD1 or TRBD2 (5 bases each). The germline V gene has CDR1 KGHSH and CDR2 LQKENI. The V gene lost 3 bases and the J gene lost 7 bases, with 13 bases spanning the gap. The CDR3 has 14 residues. Based on the CDR3 plus reference TRBV18 and TRBJ2-4, the full variable domain is NAGVMQNPRHLVRRRGQEARLRCSPMKGHSHVYWYRQLPEEGLKFMVYLQKENIIDESGMPKERFSAEFPKEGPSILRIQQVVRGDSAAYFCASSPTGTQNIQYFGAGTRLSVL.